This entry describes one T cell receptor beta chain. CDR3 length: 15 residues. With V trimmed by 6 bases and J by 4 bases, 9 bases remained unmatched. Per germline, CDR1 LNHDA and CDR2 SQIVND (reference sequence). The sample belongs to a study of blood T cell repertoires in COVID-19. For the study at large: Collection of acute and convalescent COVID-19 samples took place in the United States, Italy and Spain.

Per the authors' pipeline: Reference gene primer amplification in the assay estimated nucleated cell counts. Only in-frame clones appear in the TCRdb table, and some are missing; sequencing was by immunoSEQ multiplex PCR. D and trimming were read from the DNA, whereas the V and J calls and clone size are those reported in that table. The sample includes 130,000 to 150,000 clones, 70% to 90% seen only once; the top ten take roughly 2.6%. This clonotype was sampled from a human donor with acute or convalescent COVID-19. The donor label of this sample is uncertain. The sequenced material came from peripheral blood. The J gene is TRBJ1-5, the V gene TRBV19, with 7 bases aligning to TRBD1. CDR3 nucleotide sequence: TGTGCCAGTAGCCATGACAGGGCTGTTAATCAGCCCCAGCATTTT. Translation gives CASSHDRAVNQPQHF.